The TCR beta chain under discussion was sequenced for a study of cytomegalovirus exposure and HLA in healthy donors. The PCR employed 60 Vbeta primers together with 13 Jbeta primers. Profiled with immunoSEQ multiplex PCR; TCRdb holds only in-frame clones, not every one. The data contain some 56,000 clones, 82% of them seen just once; the ten biggest clones take up 2.9%. The germline CDR1 and CDR2 sequences are SGDLS and YYNGEE. The CDR3 runs to 13 residues. V gave up 4 bases and J gave up 4 bases; unmatched junction bases: 3. The sequence was collected from a man aged 50 to 59 in good health and CMV-seronegative. V is TRBV9 and J is TRBJ1-1; TRBD1 aligns across 8 bases. The sequenced material came from PBMCs. The CDR3 bases are TGTGCCAGCAGCAAGACAGGGGTCACTGAAGCTTTCTTT. Amino acid sequence: CASSKTGVTEAFF.